This T cell receptor beta chain derives from a study of cytomegalovirus exposure and HLA in healthy donors. The overall study: Ancestry clustering placed about 80% of under 450 genotyped donors in the Caucasian-associated cluster.

The CDR3 runs 16 residues. Germline lookup yields CDR1 ENHRY and CDR2 SYGVKD. J was trimmed by 2 bases and V by 3 bases; bases with no gene match: 9. Turning to this clone: Its antigen remains unknown.

Vbeta (60) and Jbeta (13) primers were used in the PCR. Sequencing was performed with immunoSEQ multiplex PCR; in TCRdb, only in-frame clones are kept and a portion is missing. Of fewer than 250,000 clones listed, about 87% are singletons. Overall study results and limits: A cluster of highly shared sequence variants was likely a sequencing artifact. Researchers catalogued about 150 TCR beta chains as cytomegalovirus-associated.

The sequenced sample consisted of PBMCs. The chain joins TRBV10-3 to TRBJ2-7; 8 bases are a match to TRBD2. The TCR comes from a woman aged 18-29 years in good health and CMV-seronegative. The CDR3, as DNA: TGTGCCATCAGTGATCGACTAGCGTCTAGGGCCTACGAGCAGTACTTC. Encoded protein: CAISDRLASRAYEQYF.